The clone carrying this T cell receptor (beta chain) was seen a few times. The antigen remains undetermined. From the 5' RACE reads, TCRdb called clonotypes with MiXCR, one entry per CDR3 protein. This table has 200,000 to 250,000 distinct CDR3 sequences, around 15% appearing once. These data belong to a study of identical twins. Regarding the study as a whole: Memory repertoires lacked the insertion deficit that abundant cord blood beta clonotypes showed.

V was shortened by 2 bases and J by 10 bases, with 14 bases between the two germline ends. The CDR3 has 13 residues. The specimen sequenced was memory (CD45RO+) T cells sorted from blood. The source of this sequence is a woman between 18 and 30 years old in good health. The genes are TRBV12-3 or TRBV12-4 and TRBJ1-1; maybe TRBD1 (6 bases). The DNA of the CDR3 is TGTGCCAGCAGTTTACAATTAGGGGGAGTAGCTTTCTTT. Translated: CASSLQLGGVAFF.